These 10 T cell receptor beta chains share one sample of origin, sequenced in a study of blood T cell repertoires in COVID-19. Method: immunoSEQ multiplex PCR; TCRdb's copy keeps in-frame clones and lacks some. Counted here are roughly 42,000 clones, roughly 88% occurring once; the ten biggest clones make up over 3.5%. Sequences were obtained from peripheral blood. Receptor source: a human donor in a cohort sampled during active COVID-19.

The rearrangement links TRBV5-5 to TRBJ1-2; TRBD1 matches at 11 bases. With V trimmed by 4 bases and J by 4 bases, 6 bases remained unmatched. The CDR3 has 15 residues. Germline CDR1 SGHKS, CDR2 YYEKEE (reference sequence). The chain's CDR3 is CASSGGQGAAYGYTF. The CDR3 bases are TGTGCCAGCAGCGGAGGACAGGGGGCTGCCTATGGCTACACCTTC.

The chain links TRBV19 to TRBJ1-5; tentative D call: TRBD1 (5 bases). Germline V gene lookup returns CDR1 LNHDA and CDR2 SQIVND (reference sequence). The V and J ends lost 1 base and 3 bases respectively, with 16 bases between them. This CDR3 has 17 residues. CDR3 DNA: TGTGCCAGTAGTATAGTGGAGGGGAGCCGCGTCAATCAGCCCCAGCATTTT. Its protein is CASSIVEGSRVNQPQHF. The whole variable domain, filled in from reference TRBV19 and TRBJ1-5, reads DGGITQSPKYLFRKEGQNVTLSCEQNLNHDAMYWYRQDPGQGLRLIYYSQIVNDFQKGDIAEGYSVSREKKESFPLTVTSAQKNPTAFYLCASSIVEGSRVNQPQHFGDGTRLSIL.

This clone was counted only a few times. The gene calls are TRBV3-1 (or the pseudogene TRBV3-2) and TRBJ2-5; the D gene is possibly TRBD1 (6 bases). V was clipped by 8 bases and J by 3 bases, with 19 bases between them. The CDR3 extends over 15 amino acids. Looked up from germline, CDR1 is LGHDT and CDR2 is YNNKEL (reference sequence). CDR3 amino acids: CASPTDAGVEETQYF. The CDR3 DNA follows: TGTGCCAGCCCAACGGATGCAGGGGTAGAAGAGACCCAGTACTTC.

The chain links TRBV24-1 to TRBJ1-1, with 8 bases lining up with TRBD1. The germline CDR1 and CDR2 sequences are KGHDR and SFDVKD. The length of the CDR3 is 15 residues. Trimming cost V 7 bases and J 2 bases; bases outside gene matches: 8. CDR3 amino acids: CATSSTGGPNTEAFF. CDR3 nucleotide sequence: TGTGCCACCAGCTCAACAGGGGGTCCTAACACTGAAGCTTTCTTT.

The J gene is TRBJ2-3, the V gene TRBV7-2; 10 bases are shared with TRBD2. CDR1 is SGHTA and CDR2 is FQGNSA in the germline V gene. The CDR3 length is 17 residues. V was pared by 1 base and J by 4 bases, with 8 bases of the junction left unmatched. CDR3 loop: CASSLVKSGGAPDTQYF. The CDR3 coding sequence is TGTGCCAGCAGCTTAGTGAAGAGCGGGGGGGCCCCAGATACGCAGTATTTT.

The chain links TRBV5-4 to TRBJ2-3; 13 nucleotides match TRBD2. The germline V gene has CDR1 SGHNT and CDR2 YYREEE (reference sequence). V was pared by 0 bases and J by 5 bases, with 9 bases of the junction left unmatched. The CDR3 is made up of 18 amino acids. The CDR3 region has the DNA TGTGCCAGCAGCTTGGGGGCGACTAGCGGGGGGCGGGGAGATACGCAGTATTTT. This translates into CASSLGATSGGRGDTQYF.

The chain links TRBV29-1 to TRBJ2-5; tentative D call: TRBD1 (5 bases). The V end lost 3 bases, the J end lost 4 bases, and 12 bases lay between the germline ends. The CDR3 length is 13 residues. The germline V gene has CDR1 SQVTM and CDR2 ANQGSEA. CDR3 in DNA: TGCAGCGTTGAGGTGGGGCGCAGAGAGACCCAGTACTTC. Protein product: CSVEVGRRETQYF.

This CDR3 reads CASSQQGNTEAFF. For the CDR3, the DNA is TGCGCCAGCAGCCAACAGGGTAACACTGAAGCTTTCTTT. The V and J genes are TRBV5-1 and TRBJ1-1; tentatively, D is TRBD1 (6 bases). Looked up from germline, CDR1 is SGHRS and CDR2 is YFSETQ. Trimming removed 4 bases from V and 2 bases from J, with 9 bases in between. The CDR3 covers 13 residues.

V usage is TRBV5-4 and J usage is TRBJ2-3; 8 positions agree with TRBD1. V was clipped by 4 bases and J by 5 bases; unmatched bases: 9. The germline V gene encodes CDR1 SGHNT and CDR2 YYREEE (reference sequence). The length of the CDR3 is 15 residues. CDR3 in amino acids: CASSQYRGVGDTQYF. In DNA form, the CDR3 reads TGTGCCAGCAGCCAATACAGGGGGGTCGGAGATACGCAGTATTTT.

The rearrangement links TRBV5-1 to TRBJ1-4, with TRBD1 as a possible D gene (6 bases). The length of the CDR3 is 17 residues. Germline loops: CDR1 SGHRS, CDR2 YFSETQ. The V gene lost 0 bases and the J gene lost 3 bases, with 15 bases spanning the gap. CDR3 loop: CASSLDGGASSNEKLFF. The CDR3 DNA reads TGCGCCAGCAGCTTGGATGGGGGGGCCTCATCTAATGAAAAACTGTTTTTT. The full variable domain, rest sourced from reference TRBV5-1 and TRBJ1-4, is KAGVTQTPRYLIKTRGQQVTLSCSPISGHRSVSWYQQTPGQGLQFLFEYFSETQRNKGNFPGRFSGRQFSNSRSEMNVSTLELGDSALYLCASSLDGGASSNEKLFFGSGTQLSVL.